The clone carrying this T cell receptor beta chain was observed many times. The antigen remains unidentified. The data stem from a study of T cells after posttransplantation cyclophosphamide. Study findings and constraints: TRB overlap between skin or GI tissue T cells and blood was limited. Donor CD8+ memory clones often dominated recipient blood repertoires at later times. TRB clonality was highly associated with recipient CMV seropositivity and reactivation.

This related bone marrow graft donor gave peripheral blood on the day of marrow donation. Method: immunoSEQ multiplex PCR; TCRdb's copy keeps in-frame clones and lacks some. The sample presents around 24,000 clones, none singletons. The sequenced material came from PBMCs. The sequence derives from a woman aged 55-70 years in good health, CMV-negative, and a related stem cell transplant donor.

CDR3 amino acids: CASRTTGGIGELFF. In DNA, the CDR3 is TGTGCCAGCAGGACGACAGGGGGGATCGGGGAGCTGTTTTTT. This chain uses TRBV2 with TRBJ2-2, with 9 bases aligning to TRBD1. The ends lost 6 bases at V and 7 bases at J; junction bases unmatched: 6. The CDR3 is 14 amino acids. Germline V gene data show CDR1 as SNHLY and CDR2 as FYNNEI.